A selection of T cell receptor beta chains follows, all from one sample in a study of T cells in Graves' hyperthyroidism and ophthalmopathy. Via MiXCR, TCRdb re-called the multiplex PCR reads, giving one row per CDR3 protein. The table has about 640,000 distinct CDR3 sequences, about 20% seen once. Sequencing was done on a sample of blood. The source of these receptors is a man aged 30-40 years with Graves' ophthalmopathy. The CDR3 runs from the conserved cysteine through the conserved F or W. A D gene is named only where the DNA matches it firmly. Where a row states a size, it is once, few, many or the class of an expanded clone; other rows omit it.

CASSPRAAGDRYEQYF	TGTGCCAGCAGCCCACGCGCCGCGGGAGATCGATACGAGCAGTACTTC	TRBD2	few	16	TRBV4-2	TRBJ2-7
CASAPRGDTDTQYF	TGTGCCAGTGCGCCCCGGGGGGACACAGATACGCAGTATTTT	TRBD2	few	14	TRBV7-8	TRBJ2-3
CASSFMWGGNQPQHF	TGTGCCAGCAGCTTTATGTGGGGAGGCAATCAGCCCCAGCATTTT	NA	many	15	TRBV5-8	TRBJ1-5
CASSFGATTDTQYF	TGCGCCAGCAGCTTTGGCGCAACCACAGATACGCAGTATTTT	NA	many	14	TRBV5-1	TRBJ2-3
CASSEMGQGQQPQHF	TGTGCCAGCAGTGAAATGGGACAGGGGCAGCAGCCCCAGCATTTT	TRBD1	NA	15	TRBV2	TRBJ1-5
CAISDAGTGGQPQHF	TGTGCCATCAGTGATGCCGGGACAGGGGGTCAGCCCCAGCATTTT	TRBD1	few	15	TRBV10-3	TRBJ1-5
CASSPRGSTGASTDTQYF	TGTGCCAGCAGCCCCCGTGGATCTACGGGCGCTAGCACAGATACGCAGTATTTT	NA	few	18	TRBV13	TRBJ2-3
CSARAPNRGEAFHEQFF	TGCAGTGCTAGGGCCCCCAACAGGGGCGAAGCTTTCCATGAGCAGTTCTTC	TRBD1	NA	17	TRBV20-1	TRBJ2-1
CASSFGTGSNTIYF	TGTGCCAGCAGTTTCGGGACAGGGAGCAACACCATATATTTT	TRBD1	many	14	TRBV28	TRBJ1-3
CASSSPSGRALDEQYF	TGTGCCAGCAGTTCCCCTAGCGGGAGGGCCCTCGACGAGCAGTACTTC	TRBD2	NA	16	TRBV6-1	TRBJ2-7
CASSLPSPDGGANEQFF	TGTGCCAGCAGCTTACCTTCCCCGGACGGTGGAGCCAATGAGCAGTTCTTC	NA	NA	17	TRBV7-3	TRBJ2-1
CASSLVGTGDEKLFF	TGTGCCAGCAGTTTGGTGGGGACAGGGGATGAGAAACTGTTTTTT	TRBD1	many	15	TRBV12-3/TRBV12-4	TRBJ1-4
CASSEYLTGEKRVANTEAFF	TGTGCCAGCAGTGAATATTTAACGGGGGAAAAACGAGTGGCGAACACTGAAGCTTTCTTT	NA	few	20	TRBV25-1	TRBJ1-1
CASGWLPGRPTGTGELFF	TGTGCTAGTGGTTGGTTACCGGGACGGCCCACGGGGACCGGGGAGCTGTTTTTT	NA	few	18	TRBV12-5	TRBJ2-2
CASSIGTPLNEQFF	TGTGCCAGTAGTATAGGGACTCCTCTCAATGAGCAGTTCTTC	NA	few	14	TRBV19	TRBJ2-1
CAWSPPGQGHGYTF	TGTGCCTGGAGTCCTCCGGGACAGGGTCATGGCTACACCTTC	TRBD1	few	14	TRBV30	TRBJ1-2
CAISESNRDYSYNEQFF	TGTGCCATCAGTGAGTCGAACCGGGACTACTCCTACAATGAGCAGTTCTTC	TRBD2	few	17	TRBV10-3	TRBJ2-1
CASSQGGLGGELFF	TGTGCCAGCAGCCAAGGGGGACTAGGCGGGGAGCTGTTTTTT	TRBD2	many	14	TRBV3-1	TRBJ2-2
CSARDTRPGSSYEQYF	TGCAGTGCTAGAGATACCCGACCAGGCAGCTCCTACGAGCAGTACTTC	NA	NA	16	TRBV20-1	TRBJ2-7
CASSLAPMSSYEQYF	TGTGCCAGCAGCCTTGCACCGATGAGCTCCTACGAGCAGTACTTC	NA	many	15	TRBV11-2	TRBJ2-7
CASGVMNTEAFF	TGTGCCTCCGGAGTAATGAACACTGAAGCTTTCTTT	NA	many	12	TRBV11-2	TRBJ1-1
CASSSGTSGSGDTQYF	TGTGCCAGCAGCTCGGGGACTAGCGGGAGTGGGGATACGCAGTATTTT	TRBD2	NA	16	TRBV5-4	TRBJ2-3
CASSIGSNSYNEQFF	TGTGCCAGTAGTATCGGATCAAACTCCTACAATGAGCAGTTCTTC	NA	few	15	TRBV19	TRBJ2-1
CAWSWDRGLATEAFF	TGTGCCTGGAGTTGGGACAGGGGGCTTGCCACTGAAGCTTTCTTT	TRBD1	many	15	TRBV30	TRBJ1-1
CSARPEGHRTGKAFF	TGCAGTGCTAGACCCGAGGGCCACCGGACAGGCAAAGCTTTCTTT	TRBD1	few	15	TRBV20-1	TRBJ1-1
CASSSDSGRSNYEQYF	TGTGCCAGCAGCTCTGATAGCGGGAGGTCTAACTACGAGCAGTACTTC	TRBD2	NA	16	TRBV6-1	TRBJ2-7
CASTPGLSGYTF	TGTGCCAGCACCCCTGGACTCAGTGGCTACACCTTC	NA	many	12	TRBV12-3/TRBV12-4	TRBJ1-2
CASSLKARWKIPFTGELFF	TGTGCCAGCAGCTTAAAGGCCAGGTGGAAAATACCGTTTACCGGGGAGCTGTTTTTT	NA	many	19	TRBV7-2	TRBJ2-2
CAWSVNVGAEQYF	TGTGCCTGGAGTGTAAATGTTGGAGCCGAGCAGTACTTC	NA	NA	13	TRBV30	TRBJ2-7
CASSLTGGRRGNQPQHF	TGCGCCAGCAGTTTAACAGGGGGAAGAAGGGGCAATCAGCCCCAGCATTTT	TRBD1	NA	17	TRBV10-1	TRBJ1-5
CASSLGAVYGYTF	TGCGCCAGCAGCTTGGGGGCAGTCTATGGCTACACCTTC	NA	many	13	TRBV5-1	TRBJ1-2
CASSKPLNEQFF	TGTGCCAGCAGCAAACCCCTCAATGAGCAGTTCTTC	NA	few	12	TRBV6-1	TRBJ2-1
CASSILADGGDTQYF	TGTGCCAGCAGTATACTAGCGGACGGGGGAGATACGCAGTATTTT	TRBD2	few	15	TRBV7-2	TRBJ2-3
CASRSGSSYEQYF	TGTGCCAGCAGGTCGGGGAGCTCCTACGAGCAGTACTTC	NA	few	13	TRBV11-2	TRBJ2-7
CASSTGSRDRGYEQYF	TGCGCCAGCAGCACGGGCTCCCGGGACAGGGGCTACGAGCAGTACTTC	TRBD1	many	16	TRBV5-1	TRBJ2-7
CASSLMGGSNQPQHF	TGTGCCAGCAGCTTAATGGGAGGGAGCAATCAGCCCCAGCATTTT	NA	many	15	TRBV11-3	TRBJ1-5
CASRELGLAANNEQFF	TGTGCCAGCAGGGAATTGGGACTAGCGGCCAACAATGAGCAGTTCTTC	TRBD2	many	16	TRBV28	TRBJ2-1
CASSGVDRDTGELFF	TGTGCCAGCAGTGGTGTGGACAGGGACACCGGGGAGCTGTTTTTT	TRBD1	many	15	TRBV2	TRBJ2-2
CASSRLTSGSSYEQYF	TGTGCCAGCAGCCGACTCACTAGCGGGAGTTCCTACGAGCAGTACTTC	TRBD2	NA	16	TRBV14	TRBJ2-7
CAWSEQGHNEQFF	TGTGCCTGGAGTGAACAGGGACACAATGAGCAGTTCTTC	NA	many	13	TRBV30	TRBJ2-1
CASSESRTGLSGANVLTF	TGTGCCAGCAGTGAATCTCGGACAGGGCTCTCTGGGGCCAACGTCCTGACTTTC	TRBD1	NA	18	TRBV25-1	TRBJ2-6
CATSPLAGPYNEQFF	TGTGCCACCAGCCCTTTGGCTGGCCCCTACAATGAGCAGTTCTTC	NA	NA	15	TRBV15	TRBJ2-1
CASSPGTGHTGELFF	TGTGCCAGCAGCCCAGGGACAGGGCACACCGGGGAGCTGTTTTTT	TRBD1	few	15	TRBV13	TRBJ2-2